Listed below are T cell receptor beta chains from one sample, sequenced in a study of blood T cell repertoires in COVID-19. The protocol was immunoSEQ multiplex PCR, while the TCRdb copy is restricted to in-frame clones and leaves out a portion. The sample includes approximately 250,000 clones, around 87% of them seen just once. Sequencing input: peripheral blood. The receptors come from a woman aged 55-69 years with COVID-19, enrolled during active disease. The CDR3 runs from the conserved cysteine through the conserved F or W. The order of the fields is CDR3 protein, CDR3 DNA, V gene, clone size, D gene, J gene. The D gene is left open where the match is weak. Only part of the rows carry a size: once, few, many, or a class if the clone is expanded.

CASSPGGWREKLFF,TGTGCCAGCAGCCCCGGGGGGTGGAGGGAAAAACTGTTTTTT,TRBV4-2,-,-,TRBJ1-4
CASSPVGGRPYNEQFF,TGTGCCAGCAGCCCCGTGGGCGGGAGGCCCTACAATGAGCAGTTCTTC,TRBV9,few,TRBD2,TRBJ2-1
CAWKISRDRVFIGRGYTF,TGTGCCTGGAAAATAAGCCGGGACAGGGTATTCATCGGGAGGGGCTACACCTTC,TRBV30,-,TRBD1,TRBJ1-2
CASSVWGQGDEKLFF,TGTGCCAGCAGCGTATGGGGACAGGGCGACGAAAAACTGTTTTTT,TRBV5-6,many,TRBD1,TRBJ1-4
CASSVVTGLNTGELFF,TGTGCCAGCAGCGTAGTTACGGGACTCAACACCGGGGAGCTGTTTTTT,TRBV9,-,-,TRBJ2-2
CASSYGQHTEAFF,TGTGCCAGCAGCTATGGACAGCACACTGAAGCTTTCTTT,TRBV12-3/TRBV12-4,-,-,TRBJ1-1
CASSLPGMGGTF,TGTGCCAGCAGCTTACCCGGCATGGGAGGGACCTTC,TRBV11-2,-,-,TRBJ1-2
CASSLANTNTGELFF,TGTGCCAGCAGCTTAGCCAACACGAACACCGGGGAGCTGTTTTTT,TRBV7-8,-,-,TRBJ2-2
CATSRDLTSGRGELFF,TGTGCCACCAGCAGAGATTTGACTAGCGGGAGAGGCGAGCTGTTTTTT,TRBV15,-,TRBD2,TRBJ2-2
CAYRTGVIGELFF,TGTGCCTACAGGACAGGGGTTATCGGGGAGCTGTTTTTT,TRBV7-3,once,TRBD1,TRBJ2-2
CASSFGWVETQYF,TGTGCCAGCAGCTTCGGGTGGGTTGAGACCCAGTACTTC,TRBV5-4,-,-,TRBJ2-5
CASSPLRHGNTGELFF,TGTGCCAGCTCTCCTCTGAGACACGGGAACACCGGGGAGCTGTTTTTT,TRBV18,-,-,TRBJ2-2
CASSFISGGELFF,TGTGCCAGCAGCTTTATATCGGGCGGGGAGCTGTTTTTT,TRBV5-4,-,-,TRBJ2-2
CASSLGGTSTDTQYF,TGTGCCAGCAGCTTGGGTGGGACTAGCACAGATACGCAGTATTTT,TRBV5-8,-,-,TRBJ2-3
CATQTGGNTEAFF,TGTGCCACCCAGACAGGGGGTAACACTGAAGCTTTCTTT,TRBV10-3,-,TRBD1,TRBJ1-1
CASSLARGAHGGELFF,TGTGCCAGCAGCTTAGCGCGGGGGGCCCACGGCGGGGAGCTGTTTTTT,TRBV7-7,-,TRBD2,TRBJ2-2